One sample yielded the 25 T cell receptor beta chains listed below, sequenced in a study of patients and donors after allogeneic stem cell transplantation. TCRdb independently ran MiXCR on the RT-PCR reads; one entry per CDR3 protein. The sample carries approximately 410,000 distinct CDR3 sequences, 16% recorded once. Sequences were obtained from blood, either unsorted or a sorted T cell fraction (not recorded which). The receptors originated from a human donor who was either an allogeneic HSCT recipient or a stem cell or donor lymphocyte infusion donor (not recorded which). It is not recorded whose cells these are; they may come from a transplant donor.

The chain combines TRBV7-2 with TRBJ2-7; D not certain. Deletions cut 1 base from V and 6 bases from J, with 10 bases between. CDR1 is SGHTA, CDR2 FQGNSA, per germline. The CDR3 totals 13 residues. CDR3 region: CASSLVGAVEQYF. CDR3 DNA: TGTGCCAGCAGCTTAGTGGGCGCGGTCGAGCAGTACTTC.

V usage is TRBV6-2 or TRBV6-3 and J usage is TRBJ2-2; D perhaps matches TRBD1 (6 bases). The CDR3 loop spans 15 amino acids. Trimming removed 6 bases from V and 2 bases from J, with 13 bases in between. From germline, CDR1 is MNHEY and CDR2 SVGEGT. The CDR3 region is CASRRDGTNTGELFF. CDR3 sequence (DNA): TGTGCCAGCAGACGAGACGGGACAAACACCGGGGAGCTGTTTTTT.

This clonotype was seen a handful of times. V is TRBV6-1 and J is TRBJ2-3; D is perhaps TRBD1 (6 bases). CDR3 size: 17 residues. Germline V CDR1 and CDR2: MNHNS, SASEGT. The ends were cut back, 5 bases at V and 2 bases at J, with 20 bases in the middle. The CDR3 region has the DNA TGTGCCAGCAGTCCTCTCCCAGGGGACCCACTCACAGATACGCAGTATTTT. Translating gives CASSPLPGDPLTDTQYF.

The chain carries TRBV30 and TRBJ1-4; no clear D gene. The CDR3 consists of 11 residues. Germline V lookup: CDR1 GTSNPN, CDR2 SVGIG (reference sequence). Trimming removed 3 bases from V and 10 bases from J, with 9 bases in between. CDR3 in amino acids: CAWSPRGKLFF. The CDR3 DNA is TGTGCCTGGAGCCCCCGAGGAAAACTGTTTTTT.

This chain links TRBV9 with TRBJ2-4; 14 bases line up with TRBD2. V dropped 4 bases and J dropped 8; count of bases not matched to a gene: 8. This CDR3 is built from 16 residues. CDR1 is SGDLS and CDR2 is YYNGEE in the germline V gene. The CDR3 nucleotides read TGTGCCAGCAGCCTTGGGACTAGCGGGAGAGGGGACATTCAGTACTTC. Translating it yields CASSLGTSGRGDIQYF.

Only a few counts were recorded for this clonotype. The chain links TRBV6-5 to TRBJ1-1; D is ambiguous. This CDR3 contains 13 residues. Trimming removed 2 bases from V and 8 bases from J, with 12 bases in between. The germline V gene encodes CDR1 MNHEY and CDR2 SVGAGI. The CDR3 nucleotides are TGTGCCAGCAGTTACACGGACTCTGCAGAAGCTTTCTTT. Encoded protein: CASSYTDSAEAFF.

The chain employs TRBV20-1 and TRBJ1-3; D call uncertain. The V end was cut by 1 base, the J end by 4 bases, with 5 bases between. From germline, CDR1 is DFQATT and CDR2 SNEGSKA (reference sequence). The CDR3 spans 12 residues. The CDR3 nucleotides read TGCAGTGCTAGAGTGATAGGAAACACCATATATTTT. It translates to CSARVIGNTIYF.

This clonotype was seen a handful of times. V and J are TRBV5-1 and TRBJ2-1; 16 positions match TRBD2. The CDR3 has 18 amino acids. Looked up from germline, CDR1 is SGHRS and CDR2 is YFSETQ. V dropped 3 bases and J dropped 5; count of bases not matched to a gene: 8. The CDR3 sequence is CASSSGLAGGSRDNEQFF. CDR3 in DNA: TGCGCCAGCAGCTCGGGACTAGCGGGAGGGTCGCGTGACAATGAGCAGTTCTTC.

V is TRBV7-2 and J is TRBJ2-5; 10 bases fit TRBD2. The length of the CDR3 is 13 residues. The junction had 7 bases not matched to a gene; V was cut back by 5 bases and J by 10 bases. Germline V gives CDR1 SGHTA, CDR2 FQGNSA. The CDR3: CASSPLAGVNQYF. CDR3 coding DNA: TGTGCCAGCAGCCCCCTAGCGGGAGTGAACCAGTACTTC.

The rearrangement uses TRBV5-8 and TRBJ1-2, with D unclear. V was shortened by 1 base and J by 5 bases, with 6 bases between the two germline ends. The V gene's germline CDR1 is SGHTS and CDR2 YDEGEE. This CDR3 is built from 12 residues. CDR3 sequence: CASSLQNYGYTF. DNA of the CDR3: TGTGCCAGCAGCTTGCAGAATTATGGCTACACCTTC.

The table lists this clonotype with many counts. J is TRBJ1-1 and V is TRBV5-1; tentatively, D is TRBD1 (5 bases). V was cut by 4 bases and J by 0 bases, with 7 bases left in between. Germline lookup yields CDR1 SGHRS and CDR2 YFSETQ. The CDR3 extends over 13 amino acids. This CDR3 is CASSDRVNTEAFF. As DNA, the CDR3 is TGCGCCAGCAGCGACAGAGTGAACACTGAAGCTTTCTTT.

V is TRBV2 and J is TRBJ1-1; D is perhaps TRBD1 (5 bases). Germline loops: CDR1 SNHLY, CDR2 FYNNEI. Deletions cut 4 bases from V and 5 bases from J, with 11 bases between. The CDR3 is 13 residues long. The CDR3 is CASSGQGFTEAFF. The CDR3 DNA follows: TGTGCCAGCAGTGGCCAGGGTTTTACTGAAGCTTTCTTT.

A few counts support this clonotype. V is TRBV4-1 and J is TRBJ2-4, with D perhaps TRBD1 (6 bases). Per germline, CDR1 MGHRA and CDR2 YSYEKL. V lost 0 bases, J lost 1 base, and 28 bases lay in between. The length of the CDR3 is 22 residues. The CDR3 nucleotides read TGCGCCAGCAGCCAAGAGGTCCCCGGACAGTCCATTTCAAGGACTGCCAAAAACATTCAGTACTTC. Its protein is CASSQEVPGQSISRTAKNIQYF.

This chain connects TRBV12-3 or TRBV12-4 to TRBJ2-7; D possibly uses TRBD1 or TRBD2 (5 bases each). The germline V and J ends were trimmed by 3 bases and 2 bases, with 14 bases remaining between them. This CDR3 is built from 15 residues. The CDR3 DNA reads as TGTGCCAGCAGTTTTATTGGGGACGCCGCCTACGAGCAGTACTTC. It translates to CASSFIGDAAYEQYF.

The rearrangement joins TRBV25-1 to TRBJ1-2; D is unclear. Trimming shortened V by 7 bases and J by 4 bases, and 13 bases separated the two germline ends. Germline V gene lookup returns CDR1 MGHDK and CDR2 SYGVNS. The CDR3 totals 13 residues. The CDR3 region is CASTPVSGYGYTF. CDR3 nucleotides: TGTGCCAGCACCCCAGTTTCGGGCTATGGCTACACCTTC.

Only a few counts were recorded for this clonotype. This sequence joins TRBV4-3 and TRBJ1-1; D ambiguous. V lost 4 bases to trimming and J lost 1 base, with 19 bases between them. The CDR3 totals 17 residues. Germline CDR1 and CDR2: LGHNA and YSLEER. This CDR3 reads CASSRESDWVRNTEAFF. The CDR3 DNA follows: TGCGCCAGCAGCCGGGAATCCGACTGGGTTCGGAACACTGAAGCTTTCTTT.

This rearrangement joins TRBV4-3 to TRBJ2-7; D remains ambiguous. Trimming took off 0 bases at V and 9 bases at J, with 12 bases between the two ends. From germline, CDR1 is LGHNA and CDR2 YSLEER. The CDR3 runs 13 residues. CDR3 DNA: TGCGCCAGCAGCCAAGACCCTGCCAAGGTGCAGTACTTC. Protein sequence: CASSQDPAKVQYF.

This clonotype has just a few counts. The gene calls are TRBV18 and TRBJ2-1, with a possible D match to TRBD2 (6 bases). Trimming stripped 3 bases from V and 4 bases from J, with 22 bases between. The CDR3 loop spans 18 amino acids. Per germline, CDR1 KGHSH and CDR2 LQKENI. CDR3 sequence: CASSPAGLANIVYNEQFF. The CDR3 nucleotides are TGTGCCAGCTCACCTGCTGGCCTAGCGAATATCGTATACAATGAGCAGTTCTTC.

This clonotype was picked up a small number of times. The chain couples TRBV29-1 to TRBJ1-2; TRBD1 matches 8 bases. The ends lost 7 bases at V and 3 bases at J; junction bases unmatched: 7. The germline gives CDR1 SQVTM, CDR2 ANQGSEA. The CDR3 has 13 residues. The CDR3 sequence is CSGTRTGYYGYTF. The CDR3 region has the DNA TGCAGCGGCACCCGGACAGGGTACTATGGCTACACCTTC.

The chain carries TRBV14 and TRBJ2-7, with D perhaps TRBD1 (5 bases). Germline CDR1 and CDR2: SGHDN and FVKESK. Trimming left V 0 bases short and J 2 bases short, with 11 bases between. The CDR3 is made up of 15 amino acids. CDR3 sequence (DNA): TGTGCCAGCAGCCAAGATAGGGGAAAGCCCTACGAGCAGTACTTC. This codes for CASSQDRGKPYEQYF.

V usage is TRBV5-6 and J usage is TRBJ1-2; D remains unclear. CDR3 length equals 15 residues. CDR1 and CDR2 from the germline V gene are SGHDT and YYEEEE. V lost 3 bases and J 3 bases, leaving 15 bases between the germline ends. CDR3 protein: CASSSSGVSYYGYTF. The CDR3 DNA reads TGTGCCAGCAGCTCTTCAGGCGTCAGCTACTATGGCTACACCTTC.

The V and J genes are TRBV7-9 and TRBJ1-4; no firm D call. The CDR3 covers 15 residues. Trimming shortened V by 5 bases and J by 7 bases, and 17 bases separated the two germline ends. Germline values: CDR1 SEHNR, CDR2 FQNEAQ (reference sequence). Written as DNA, the CDR3 is TGTGCCAGCAGCACCGTCTCAACGGGGAGTGAAAAACTGTTTTTT. Protein product: CASSTVSTGSEKLFF.

This clonotype was detected a few times. This sequence joins TRBV25-1 and TRBJ1-3; D might be TRBD1 (6 bases). This CDR3 contains 13 residues. Trimming pared 5 bases from V and 4 bases from J, leaving 9 bases between. Germline-derived CDR1 and CDR2 are MGHDK and SYGVNS. The CDR3 bases are TGTGCCAGCAGTTACAGGGACGGAAACACCATATATTTT. It is translated as CASSYRDGNTIYF.

This clonotype was seen at least ten times. The genes are TRBV27 and TRBJ2-3, with TRBD2 as a possible D gene (5 bases). V lost 3 bases to trimming and J lost 5 bases, with 9 bases between them. Germline CDR1 and CDR2: MNHEY and SMNVEV (reference sequence). CDR3 length: 13 amino acids. The CDR3 is CASSFFRGDTQYF. Here the CDR3 DNA reads TGTGCCAGCAGTTTTTTCCGGGGAGATACGCAGTATTTT.

V usage is TRBV6-1 and J usage is TRBJ2-5, with TRBD1 matching over 8 bases. After removal of 6 bases from V and 5 bases from J, the junction contained 5 bases not matched to a gene. This CDR3 has 13 residues. The germline V gene has CDR1 MNHNS and CDR2 SASEGT. CDR3 in DNA: TGTGCCAGCAGGATGGACAGGGTGGAGACCCAGTACTTC. It is translated as CASRMDRVETQYF.